Each of the 15 T cell receptor beta chains below was sequenced from the same sample in a study of blood T cell repertoires in COVID-19. Clones were sequenced by immunoSEQ multiplex PCR, and TCRdb holds only the in-frame ones, with some missing. Of a few hundred thousand clones in the sample, around 80% were seen once. The sequencing sample was made of peripheral blood. These receptor sequences come from a human donor in a cohort sampled during active COVID-19.

Only a few counts were recorded for this clone. The chain is built from TRBV28 and TRBJ2-1; the match to TRBD2 covers 8 bases. Germline CDR1 and CDR2: MDHEN and SYDVKM. J was trimmed by 3 bases and V by 7 bases; bases with no gene match: 2. The length of the CDR3 is 13 residues. Here the CDR3 DNA reads TGTGCCAGCATCACTAGCGGCTACAATGAGCAGTTCTTC. Translated: CASITSGYNEQFF.

This clone was detected only once. This CDR3 is also generated by other DNA sequences in the sample. This chain uses TRBV28 with TRBJ1-3; tentative D call: TRBD1 (5 bases). The CDR3 length is 14 residues. Trimming took 3 bases from V and 1 from J, leaving 7 bases between them. CDR1 is MDHEN and CDR2 is SYDVKM in the germline V gene. DNA for the CDR3: TGTGCCAGCAGTTTCCAGGGTTCTGGAAACACCATATATTTT. It specifies CASSFQGSGNTIYF.

The J gene is TRBJ2-3, the V gene TRBV20-1; no reliable D call. The CDR3 runs to 11 residues. Germline loops: CDR1 DFQATT, CDR2 SNEGSKA (reference sequence). The germline V and J ends were trimmed by 4 bases and 6 bases, with 8 bases remaining between them. CDR3 protein: CSAMTADTQYF. CDR3 DNA: TGCAGTGCTATGACTGCGGATACGCAGTATTTT.

The V and J genes are TRBV4-1 and TRBJ1-4; D not resolved. Germline loops: CDR1 MGHRA, CDR2 YSYEKL. The CDR3 spans 16 residues. With 3 bases removed from V and 1 base from J, the gap between germline ends came to 12 bases. This chain's CDR3 is CASSQRIWRTNEKLFF. CDR3 coding DNA: TGCGCCAGCAGCCAGCGGATATGGAGAACTAATGAAAAACTGTTTTTT.

The chain recombines TRBV5-5 with TRBJ2-1; 9 bases are a match to TRBD1. CDR1 SGHKS and CDR2 YYEKEE come from the germline V gene (reference sequence). The CDR3 spans 16 residues. After removal of 3 bases from V and 7 bases from J, the junction contained 11 bases not matched to a gene. Here the CDR3 DNA reads TGTGCCAGCAGCTCCCACAGGGGGCTGACTGGTAATGAGCAGTTCTTC. It is translated as CASSSHRGLTGNEQFF.

The CDR3 spells CAIGTGMAQPQHF. DNA of the CDR3: TGTGCCATCGGGACAGGGATGGCTCAGCCCCAGCATTTT. The chain recombines TRBV10-3 with TRBJ1-5; TRBD1 matches at 9 bases. From germline, CDR1 is ENHRY and CDR2 SYGVKD. With V trimmed by 8 bases and J by 6 bases, 5 bases remained unmatched. CDR3 size: 13 residues.

The chain has TRBV28 and TRBJ1-2; D is undetermined. The germline gives CDR1 MDHEN, CDR2 SYDVKM. V shed 3 bases and J shed 0 bases, with 8 bases lying between them. The CDR3 length is 14 residues. The CDR3 reads CASSFRVSNYGYTF. CDR3 nucleotides: TGTGCCAGCAGTTTTAGAGTTTCTAACTATGGCTACACCTTC.

The V call is TRBV14, the J call TRBJ1-1, with TRBD1 as a possible D gene (6 bases). Trimming pared 4 bases from V and 0 bases from J, leaving 21 bases between. CDR1 is SGHDN, CDR2 FVKESK, per germline. This CDR3 has 18 amino acids. CDR3 in amino acids: CASSLIGGRGPMNTEAFF. The CDR3 region has the DNA TGTGCCAGCAGCCTTATCGGCGGCAGGGGACCGATGAACACTGAAGCTTTCTTT.

The V and J genes are TRBV27 and TRBJ1-2; 8 nucleotides line up with TRBD1. After removal of 4 bases from V and 4 bases from J, the junction contained 11 bases not matched to a gene. In germline, CDR1 is MNHEY, CDR2 SMNVEV (reference sequence). The CDR3 loop spans 16 amino acids. The CDR3 sequence is CASSSLLYQGAYGYTF. In DNA form, the CDR3 reads TGTGCCAGCAGTTCCTTACTTTACCAGGGGGCCTATGGCTACACCTTC.

This sequence joins TRBV4-3 and TRBJ2-5; TRBD1 aligns across 9 bases. In germline, CDR1 is LGHNA, CDR2 YSLEER. Trimming removed 3 bases from V and 1 base from J; junction bases left unmatched: 9. The CDR3 is 17 amino acids. CDR3 in DNA: TGCGCCAGCAGCCAGGAGGGACAGGGCGGGCTCCAAGAGACCCAGTACTTC. Amino acids: CASSQEGQGGLQETQYF.

V usage is TRBV2 and J usage is TRBJ2-7; TRBD2 agrees at 12 bases. With 5 bases clipped from V and 2 bases from J, the junction kept 10 bases outside the gene matches. The V gene's germline CDR1 is SNHLY and CDR2 FYNNEI. There are 17 residues in the CDR3. This CDR3 reads CASSSLGTSGFTYEQYF. The CDR3 nucleotides read TGTGCCAGCAGTTCTCTCGGGACTAGCGGGTTCACCTACGAGCAGTACTTC.

The chain combines TRBV19 with TRBJ2-1; 9 bases are shared with TRBD2. With V trimmed by 0 bases and J by 8 bases, 11 bases remained unmatched. Germline CDR1 and CDR2: LNHDA and SQIVND (reference sequence). The CDR3 extends over 17 amino acids. This CDR3 reads CASSIDARRAGGDEQFF. The CDR3 coding sequence is TGTGCCAGTAGTATAGACGCTAGGAGGGCGGGGGGGGATGAGCAGTTCTTC. Using reference TRBV19 and TRBJ2-1 for the parts outside the CDR3, the full variable domain is DGGITQSPKYLFRKEGQNVTLSCEQNLNHDAMYWYRQDPGQGLRLIYYSQIVNDFQKGDIAEGYSVSREKKESFPLTVTSAQKNPTAFYLCASSIDARRAGGDEQFFGPGTRLTVL.

This clone was picked up many times. J is TRBJ1-5 and V is TRBV28; no reliable D call. The CDR3 contains 13 residues. CDR1 and CDR2 from the germline V gene are MDHEN and SYDVKM. The V end lost 0 bases, the J end lost 5 bases, and 5 bases lay between the germline ends. The chain's CDR3 is CASSLWQDQPQHF. CDR3 DNA sequence: TGTGCCAGCAGTTTATGGCAGGATCAGCCCCAGCATTTT. The complete variable domain, with remaining parts taken from reference TRBV28 and TRBJ1-5, reads DVKVTQSSRYLVKRTGEKVFLECVQDMDHENMFWYRQDPGLGLRLIYFSYDVKMKEKGDIPEGYSVSREKKERFSLILESASTNQTSMYLCASSLWQDQPQHFGDGTRLSIL.

This chain joins TRBV5-1 and TRBJ2-7, with D possibly TRBD1 on 6 matching bases. The CDR3 sequence is 14 residues long. In germline, CDR1 is SGHRS, CDR2 YFSETQ. Trimming removed 0 bases at V and 3 bases at J, with 10 bases between. The CDR3 DNA follows: TGCGCCAGCAGCTTGGTTCGGACAGACTACGAGCAGTACTTC. Translation gives CASSLVRTDYEQYF. The whole variable domain, filled in from reference TRBV5-1 and TRBJ2-7, reads KAGVTQTPRYLIKTRGQQVTLSCSPISGHRSVSWYQQTPGQGLQFLFEYFSETQRNKGNFPGRFSGRQFSNSRSEMNVSTLELGDSALYLCASSLVRTDYEQYFGPGTRLTVT.

The genes are TRBV3-1 (or the pseudogene TRBV3-2) and TRBJ2-3; TRBD2 matches 14 bases. V trimming: 4 bases; J trimming: 2 bases; junction bases outside the gene matches: 5. This CDR3 is built from 17 residues. CDR1 and CDR2 from the germline V gene are LGHDT and YNNKEL (reference sequence). Here the CDR3 DNA reads TGTGCCAGCAGCCCCTTGGGACTAGCGGGAGCCACAGATACGCAGTATTTT. Its translation is CASSPLGLAGATDTQYF.